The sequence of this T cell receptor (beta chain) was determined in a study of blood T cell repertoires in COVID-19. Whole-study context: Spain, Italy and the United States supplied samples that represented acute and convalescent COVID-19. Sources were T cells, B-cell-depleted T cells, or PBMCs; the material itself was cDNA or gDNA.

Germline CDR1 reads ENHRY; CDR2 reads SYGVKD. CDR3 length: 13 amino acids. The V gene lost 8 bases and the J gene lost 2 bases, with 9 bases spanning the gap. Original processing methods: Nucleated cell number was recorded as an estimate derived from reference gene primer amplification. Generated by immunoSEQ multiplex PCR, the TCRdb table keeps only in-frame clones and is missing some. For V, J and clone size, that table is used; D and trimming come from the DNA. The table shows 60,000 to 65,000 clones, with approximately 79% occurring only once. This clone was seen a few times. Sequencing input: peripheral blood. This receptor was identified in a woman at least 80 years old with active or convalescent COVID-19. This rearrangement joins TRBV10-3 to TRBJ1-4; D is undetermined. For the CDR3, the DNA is TGTGCCATCCGCGCGAGTACTAATGAAAAACTGTTTTTT. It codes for CAIRASTNEKLFF.